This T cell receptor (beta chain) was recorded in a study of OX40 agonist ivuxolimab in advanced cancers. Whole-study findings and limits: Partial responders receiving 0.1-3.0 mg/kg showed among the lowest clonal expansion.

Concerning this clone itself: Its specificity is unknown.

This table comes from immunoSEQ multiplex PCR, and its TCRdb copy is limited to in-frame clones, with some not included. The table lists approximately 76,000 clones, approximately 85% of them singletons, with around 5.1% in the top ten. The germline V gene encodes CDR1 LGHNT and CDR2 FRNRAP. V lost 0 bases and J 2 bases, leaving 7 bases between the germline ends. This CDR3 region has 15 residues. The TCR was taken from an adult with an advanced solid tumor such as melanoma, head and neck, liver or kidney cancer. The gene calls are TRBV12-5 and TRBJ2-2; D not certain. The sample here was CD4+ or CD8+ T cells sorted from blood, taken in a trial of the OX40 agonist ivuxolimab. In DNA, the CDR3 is TGTGCTAGTGGTTTGGTACGTGATAACACCGGGGAGCTGTTTTTT. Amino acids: CASGLVRDNTGELFF.